This T cell receptor (beta chain) derives from a study of T-cell reconstitution after alpha-beta-depleted transplantation in children. Notes on this clonotype: The antigen is not known.

The CDR3 contains 14 residues. Trimming removed 2 bases from V and 6 bases from J, with 15 bases in between. Germline CDR1 reads DFQATT; CDR2 reads SNEGSKA (reference sequence). Study-level findings and limits: Alpha-beta T cells about two months after transplant reportedly derived from several hundred expanded graft clones. The main origin of T-cell counts and diversity one year after transplant was newly produced T cells. It was surviving recipient T cells and thymic progenitors that gave some patients high TCRbeta diversity at day 60.

As it was prepared, the TCRbeta library received unique molecular identifiers. TCRdb processed the PCR reads anew with MiXCR; each CDR3 protein has one entry. Of about 440,000 distinct CDR3 sequences listed, roughly 43% are singletons. The sequence was collected from a girl aged 2-9 years with aplastic anemia, due to receive a stem cell transplant. The rearrangement joins TRBV20-1 to TRBJ2-3; TRBD1 is a possible D gene (5 bases). Sequenced material: PBMCs, taken before TCRalphabeta/CD19-depleted stem cell transplant. CDR3 amino acids: CSARMGPLRDTQYF. The CDR3, as DNA: TGCAGTGCTAGAATGGGGCCCCTGCGGGATACGCAGTATTTT.